This entry lists 21 T cell receptor beta chains sequenced from one sample in a study of chronic HIV infection and antiretroviral therapy. TCRdb ran MiXCR on the 5' RACE reads and lists one entry per CDR3 protein. This table holds about 31,000 distinct CDR3 sequences, roughly 9.1% found once. What was sequenced was peripheral blood. All receptors come from an adult who had HIV and had not received antiretroviral therapy, or was an uninfected healthy control (not recorded which).

This clonotype was seen repeatedly, ten times or more. This chain uses TRBV3-1 with TRBJ2-2; no clear D. In germline, CDR1 is LGHDT, CDR2 YNNKEL (reference sequence). The V end was cut by 3 bases, the J end by 0 bases, with 17 bases between. The CDR3 sequence is 18 residues long. CDR3 sequence reads: CASSHRKDRLANTGELFF. The CDR3 nucleotides read TGTGCCAGCAGCCACCGAAAGGATCGACTCGCGAACACCGGGGAGCTGTTTTTT.

In this sample, this clonotype turned up many times. The chain links TRBV7-9 to TRBJ2-5; 7 bases are shared with TRBD1. Germline loops: CDR1 SEHNR, CDR2 FQNEAQ (reference sequence). V dropped 5 bases and J dropped 2; count of bases not matched to a gene: 8. The CDR3 sequence is 15 residues long. In DNA, the CDR3 is TGTGCCAGCAGCCCCAGGGACAGCGTTCAAGAGACCCAGTACTTC. The encoded protein is CASSPRDSVQETQYF.

This clonotype has only a few counts. The chain is built from TRBV29-1 and TRBJ2-5; D is undetermined. CDR1 and CDR2 from the germline V gene are SQVTM and ANQGSEA. CDR3 size: 11 residues. Trimming shortened V by 4 bases and J by 5 bases, and 8 bases separated the two germline ends. The CDR3 loop reads CSVGVYETQYF. The DNA for the CDR3 is TGCAGCGTTGGGGTATACGAGACCCAGTACTTC.

The chain uses TRBV7-2 and TRBJ2-3, with D possibly being TRBD1 (5 bases). V shed 2 bases and J shed 0 bases, with 9 bases lying between them. Germline-derived CDR1 and CDR2 are SGHTA and FQGNSA. The CDR3 totals 15 residues. This CDR3 reads CASSLNRFSTDTQYF. In nucleotides, the CDR3 is TGTGCCAGCAGCTTAAACAGGTTTAGCACAGATACGCAGTATTTT.

Ten or more counts support this clonotype. The chain recombines TRBV7-9 with TRBJ1-6; D possibly corresponds to TRBD1 (6 bases). Germline CDR1 reads SEHNR; CDR2 reads FQNEAQ (reference sequence). The CDR3 is 16 residues long. V dropped 5 bases and J dropped 7 bases, with 18 bases sitting between them. For the CDR3, the DNA is TGTGCCAGCAGCCCCGGACGGGGGCCGGGGAATTCACCCCTCCACTTT. Its protein is CASSPGRGPGNSPLHF.

This clonotype was seen many times. The chain recombines TRBV27 with TRBJ2-1; 9 bases match TRBD1. Trimming removed 6 bases from V and 0 bases from J; junction bases left unmatched: 3. Germline V gene data show CDR1 as MNHEY and CDR2 as SMNVEV (reference sequence). This CDR3 is 15 amino acids long. The CDR3 DNA reads TGTGCCAGCAGAACGACAGGGGGCTCCTACAATGAGCAGTTCTTC. Its translation: CASRTTGGSYNEQFF.

This sequence joins TRBV2 and TRBJ2-3, with a weak D call TRBD1 (5 bases). CDR3 length equals 14 residues. The germline V gene encodes CDR1 SNHLY and CDR2 FYNNEI. Deletions cut 0 bases from V and 2 bases from J, with 6 bases between. CDR3: CASSEADNTDTQYF. In DNA, the CDR3 is TGTGCCAGCAGTGAAGCGGACAACACAGATACGCAGTATTTT.

This clonotype has just a few counts. This chain links TRBV7-9 with TRBJ2-6, with D maybe TRBD1 (6 bases). The V end lost 5 bases, the J end lost 1 base, and 18 bases lay between the germline ends. The length of the CDR3 is 18 residues. CDR1 SEHNR and CDR2 FQNEAQ come from the germline V gene (reference sequence). The CDR3 loop reads CASSLPGTSMSGANVLTF. The CDR3 nucleotides are TGTGCCAGCAGCCTTCCCGGGACAAGTATGTCTGGGGCCAACGTCCTGACTTTC.

This clonotype was found many times. The V gene is TRBV7-9, the J gene TRBJ1-2; tentatively, D is TRBD1 (6 bases). The CDR3 contains 15 residues. Germline assignment: CDR1 SEHNR and CDR2 FQNEAQ (reference sequence). V lost 4 bases and J 0 bases, leaving 12 bases between the germline ends. The CDR3 region has the DNA TGTGCCAGCAGCTCACCGGGACAAACTAACTATGGCTACACCTTC. Encoded protein: CASSSPGQTNYGYTF.

The chain uses TRBV4-3 and TRBJ2-3; the D gene is possibly TRBD1 (8 bases). V lost 0 bases and J lost 5, with 18 bases in between. The CDR3 is 17 amino acids. Per the germline V gene, CDR1 is LGHNA and CDR2 is YSLEER. CDR3 sequence reads: CASSQDHRGGLGDTQYF. The CDR3 region has the DNA TGCGCCAGCAGCCAAGATCACAGGGGGGGCCTTGGAGATACGCAGTATTTT.

The V and J genes are TRBV7-8 and TRBJ1-5; D call uncertain. This CDR3 has 13 amino acids. Germline V lookup: CDR1 SGHVS, CDR2 FQNEAQ. With 2 bases removed from V and 0 bases from J, the gap between germline ends came to 2 bases. For the CDR3, the DNA is TGTGCCAGCAGCTTAAATAGCAATCAGCCCCAGCATTTT. The encoded protein is CASSLNSNQPQHF.

The J gene is TRBJ1-4, the V gene TRBV4-2; no clear D gene. Germline CDR1 and CDR2: LGHNA and YNFKEQ. CDR3 length equals 16 residues. The ends were cut back, 0 bases at V and 8 bases at J, with 16 bases in the middle. In DNA, the CDR3 is TGTGCCAGCAGCCAAGATTCCCTTTTAGGCGGAGAAAAACTGTTTTTT. This translates into CASSQDSLLGGEKLFF.

Only a few counts were recorded for this clonotype. This chain uses TRBV25-1 with TRBJ2-5, with 8 bases fitting TRBD1. Germline lookup yields CDR1 MGHDK and CDR2 SYGVNS. The CDR3 spans 16 residues. V was pared by 3 bases and J by 5 bases, with 11 bases of the junction left unmatched. The CDR3 DNA is TGTGCCAGCAGTGAGTCCAGGGGGCGGGCCTGGGAGACCCAGTACTTC. Translated: CASSESRGRAWETQYF.

This clonotype has just a few counts. V and J are TRBV6-1 and TRBJ2-6; D not resolved. Germline V gene data show CDR1 as MNHNS and CDR2 as SASEGT. The V and J ends lost 11 bases and 1 base respectively, with 9 bases between them. The CDR3 sequence is 13 residues long. Here the CDR3 DNA reads TGTGCCGTGCCGGGTTCTGGGGCCAACGTCCTGACTTTC. It translates to CAVPGSGANVLTF.

This clonotype was counted a few times. This sequence joins TRBV29-1 and TRBJ1-2; D perhaps matches TRBD1 (5 bases). V lost 3 bases and J 11 bases, leaving 19 bases between the germline ends. The germline V gene has CDR1 SQVTM and CDR2 ANQGSEA. CDR3 size: 13 residues. Here the CDR3 reads CSVDDSPLIGYTF. The CDR3 coding sequence is TGCAGCGTTGATGACAGTCCCCTAATTGGGTACACCTTC.

This clonotype was seen many times. The V gene is TRBV12-5, the J gene TRBJ1-1; 7 bases agree with TRBD1. The CDR3 length is 13 residues. Trimming removed 1 base from V and 5 bases from J; junction bases left unmatched: 1. Germline V CDR1 and CDR2: LGHNT, FRNRAP. The DNA for the CDR3 is TGTGCTAGTGGTTTGGAACAGGGGACTGAAGCTTTCTTT. Its protein product is CASGLEQGTEAFF.

This clonotype was observed a handful of times. The CDR3 DNA sequence: TGCAGCGTTGAGGGGGTCCTCATGAACACTGAAGCTTTCTTT. Translating gives CSVEGVLMNTEAFF. This chain uses TRBV29-1 with TRBJ1-1; D is perhaps TRBD1 (5 bases). V shed 3 bases and J shed 0 bases, with 11 bases lying between them. Germline V gene lookup returns CDR1 SQVTM and CDR2 ANQGSEA. This CDR3 is 14 amino acids long.

This clonotype was recorded at least ten times. V usage is TRBV20-1 and J usage is TRBJ2-1; TRBD2 aligns across 12 bases. CDR1 and CDR2 (germline): DFQATT, SNEGSKA (reference sequence). The V and J ends lost 5 bases and 4 bases, in that order; junction bases with no gene match: 3. CDR3 size: 14 residues. CDR3 in DNA: TGCAGTGCTGCCGGGACTAGCGGGTACAATGAGCAGTTCTTC. It specifies CSAAGTSGYNEQFF.

This clonotype was counted only a few times. The CDR3 DNA reads as TGCAGCGCTCGACAGGGGGGGAACTATGGCTACACCTTC. This encodes CSARQGGNYGYTF. The chain recombines TRBV29-1 with TRBJ1-2, with 9 bases lining up with TRBD1. V lost 7 bases, J lost 2 bases, and 5 bases stayed unmatched. Looked up from germline, CDR1 is SQVTM and CDR2 is ANQGSEA. This CDR3 contains 13 residues.

This clonotype was counted only a few times. The chain uses TRBV20-1 and TRBJ2-3; D might be TRBD1 (5 bases). This CDR3 contains 13 residues. V lost 4 bases, J lost 1 base, and 9 bases lay in between. Germline CDR1 and CDR2: DFQATT and SNEGSKA (reference sequence). CDR3 in amino acids: CSATRARTDTQYF. The DNA for the CDR3 is TGCAGTGCTACCAGGGCTCGCACAGATACGCAGTATTTT.

This clonotype was picked up many times. This rearrangement joins TRBV7-9 to TRBJ1-4; a weak D match, TRBD1 (5 bases). The germline gives CDR1 SEHNR, CDR2 FQNEAQ (reference sequence). CDR3 length: 15 amino acids. Trimming left V 6 bases short and J 3 bases short, with 14 bases between. CDR3 in DNA: TGTGCCAGCAGGTCTTGGGACGGCTCTAATGAAAAACTGTTTTTT. As protein: CASRSWDGSNEKLFF.